This T cell receptor (beta chain) came from a study of molecular identifiers for immune sequencing clone quantification. Previously described methods and listed TCR primers were used for bulk TCR libraries. TCRdb reprocessed the PCR reads with MiXCR, giving one entry per CDR3 protein. Of about 320,000 distinct CDR3 sequences detected, 20% to 25% appear once; the ten largest clones hold about 0.81%. Sorted naive CD8 T cells were those defined as CD8+CD4-CCR7+CD45RA+. The J segment lost 6 bases and the V segment lost 3 bases, leaving 3 bases of the junction unmatched. The germline CDR1 and CDR2 sequences are SEHNR and FQNEAQ (reference sequence). CDR3 length: 14 residues. Whole-study findings and limits: Whereas naive cells kept under 1% of molecules in clones above 20 RNA copies, such clones held over 97% in effectors.

This clonotype was observed many times. Its target is not known. The chain combines TRBV7-9 with TRBJ2-1; 9 nucleotides align to TRBD1. The origin of this receptor is a human donor in good health. Some libraries in this study had Jurkat cell RNA spiked in. The specimen was naive CD8+ T cells from blood, with Jurkat cell RNA spiked in. Specified subset: FACS-sorted CD8+CD4-CCR7+CD45RA+ naive T cells. The CDR3 DNA reads TGTGCCAGCAGCTTTGTGACAGGGGGCAATGAGCAGTTCTTC. It encodes CASSFVTGGNEQFF. The complete variable domain, with remaining parts taken from reference TRBV7-9 and TRBJ2-1, reads DTGVSQNPRHKITKRGQNVTFRCDPISEHNRLYWYRQTLGQGPEFLTYFQNEAQLEKSRLLSDRFSAERPKGSFSTLEIQRTEQGDSAMYLCASSFVTGGNEQFFGPGTRLTVL.